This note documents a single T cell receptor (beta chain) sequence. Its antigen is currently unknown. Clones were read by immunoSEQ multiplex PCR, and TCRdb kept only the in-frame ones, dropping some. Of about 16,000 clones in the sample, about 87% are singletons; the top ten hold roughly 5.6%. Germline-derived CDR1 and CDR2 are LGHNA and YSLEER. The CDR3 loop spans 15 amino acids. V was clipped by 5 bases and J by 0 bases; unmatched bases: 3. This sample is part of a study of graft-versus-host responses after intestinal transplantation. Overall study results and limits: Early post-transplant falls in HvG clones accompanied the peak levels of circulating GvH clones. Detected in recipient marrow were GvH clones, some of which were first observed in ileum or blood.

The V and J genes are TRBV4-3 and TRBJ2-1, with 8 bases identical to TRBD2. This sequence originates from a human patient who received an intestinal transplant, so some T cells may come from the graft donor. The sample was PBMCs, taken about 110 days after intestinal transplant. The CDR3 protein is CASSSGTSSYNEQFF. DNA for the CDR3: TGCGCCAGCAGCTCCGGGACTAGCTCCTACAATGAGCAGTTCTTC.